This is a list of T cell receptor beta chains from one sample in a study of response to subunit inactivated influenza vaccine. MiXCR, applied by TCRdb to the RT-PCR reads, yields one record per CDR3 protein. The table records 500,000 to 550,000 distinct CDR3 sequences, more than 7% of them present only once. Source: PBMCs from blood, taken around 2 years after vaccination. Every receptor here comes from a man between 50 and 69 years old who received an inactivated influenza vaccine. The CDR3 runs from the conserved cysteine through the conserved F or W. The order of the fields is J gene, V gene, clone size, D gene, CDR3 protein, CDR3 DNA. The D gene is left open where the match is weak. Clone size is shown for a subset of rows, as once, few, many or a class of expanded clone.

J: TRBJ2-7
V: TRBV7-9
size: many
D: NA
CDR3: CASSFPGAYEQYF
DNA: TGTGCCAGCAGCTTCCCCGGGGCCTACGAGCAGTACTTC

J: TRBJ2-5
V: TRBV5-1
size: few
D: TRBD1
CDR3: CASSLTGQVQETQYF
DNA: TGCGCCAGCAGCTTAACTGGACAGGTACAAGAGACCCAGTACTTC

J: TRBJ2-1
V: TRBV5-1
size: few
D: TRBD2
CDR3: CASRRTPGGSSYNEQFF
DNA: TGCGCCAGCAGGAGAACCCCCGGGGGGAGCTCCTACAATGAGCAGTTCTTC

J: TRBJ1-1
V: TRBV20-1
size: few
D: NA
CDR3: CSAKQGFSTEAFF
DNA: TGCAGTGCTAAGCAGGGGTTCAGCACTGAAGCTTTCTTT

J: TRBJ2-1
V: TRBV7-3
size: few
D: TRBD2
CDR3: CASRAPGLAANEQFF
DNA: TGTGCCAGCAGAGCTCCGGGACTAGCGGCCAATGAGCAGTTCTTC

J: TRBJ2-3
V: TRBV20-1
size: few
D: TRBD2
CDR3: CSARGHRLAQYQDTQYF
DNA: TGCAGTGCTAGAGGGCACCGACTAGCGCAATACCAAGATACGCAGTATTTT

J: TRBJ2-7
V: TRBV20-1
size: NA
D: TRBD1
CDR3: CSAHSGTGRYEQYF
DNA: TGCAGTGCTCATTCCGGGACAGGGCGCTACGAGCAGTACTTC

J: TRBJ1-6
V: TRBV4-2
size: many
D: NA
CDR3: CASSREDSYSPLHF
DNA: TGTGCCAGCAGCCGAGAAGACAGCTATTCACCCCTCCACTTT

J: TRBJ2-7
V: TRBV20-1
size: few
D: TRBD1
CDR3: CSASPGQGIWEQYF
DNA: TGCAGTGCTAGCCCAGGACAGGGAATTTGGGAGCAGTACTTC

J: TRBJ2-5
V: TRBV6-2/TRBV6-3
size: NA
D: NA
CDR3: CASSYSKGQETQYF
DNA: TGTGCCAGCAGTTACTCGAAGGGGCAAGAGACCCAGTACTTC